The 32 T cell receptor beta chains given below trace back to one sample, sequenced in a study of human thymus T cells. Resected material from corrective heart surgery provided the thymus tissue analysed. Produced via immunoSEQ multiplex PCR; TCRdb's table is partial and in-frame only. The sample shows 78,000 or so clones, 95% to 98% of them seen only once. The sample consisted of thymus tissue. The receptors originated from a boy younger than two with a congenital heart defect but otherwise immunologically healthy.

This chain uses TRBV4-3 with TRBJ1-1, with a possible D match to TRBD1 (6 bases). V gave up 5 bases and J gave up 6 bases, with 16 bases separating them. CDR1 LGHNA and CDR2 YSLEER come from the germline V gene. CDR3 length: 14 residues. CDR3 amino acids: CASSGPDSSAEAFF. CDR3 DNA sequence: TGCGCCAGCAGCGGACCGGACAGTTCGGCTGAAGCTTTCTTT.

This chain connects TRBV27 to TRBJ2-5, with TRBD1 as a possible D gene (5 bases). This CDR3 is built from 14 residues. V lost 0 bases, J lost 7 bases, and 12 bases lay in between. Germline-derived CDR1 and CDR2 are MNHEY and SMNVEV (reference sequence). The CDR3 DNA follows: TGTGCCAGCAGTTTATCCAGGGCCAGGATGACCCAGTACTTC. Amino acids: CASSLSRARMTQYF.

CDR3 residues: CASSLWWTGLNSPLHF. The CDR3 nucleotides are TGTGCCAGCAGTTTATGGTGGACAGGATTAAATTCACCCCTCCACTTT. The V and J genes are TRBV27 and TRBJ1-6; 7 bases agree with TRBD1. The CDR3 has 16 residues. The V gene's germline CDR1 is MNHEY and CDR2 SMNVEV (reference sequence). The V and J ends lost 1 base and 7 bases, in that order; junction bases with no gene match: 7.

V usage is TRBV5-6 and J usage is TRBJ1-2, with unresolved D. The CDR3 covers 13 residues. V was trimmed by 8 bases and J by 7 bases, leaving 18 bases between them. Germline assignment: CDR1 SGHDT and CDR2 YYEEEE. CDR3 in amino acids: CASAIKAAGGYTF. The CDR3 nucleotides are TGTGCCAGTGCCATTAAGGCAGCGGGTGGCTACACCTTC.

The chain couples TRBV18 to TRBJ2-3, with D uncertain. The CDR3 consists of 17 residues. Trimming stripped 3 bases from V and 2 bases from J, with 18 bases between. CDR1 and CDR2 (germline): KGHSH, LQKENI. DNA of the CDR3: TGTGCCAGCTCACCTGAGGTGGCAGATCGTGTCACAGATACGCAGTATTTT. Translated, it gives CASSPEVADRVTDTQYF.

V is TRBV25-1 and J is TRBJ1-6; no definite D call. Germline loops: CDR1 MGHDK, CDR2 SYGVNS. Between the trimmed V and J ends, which lost 2 bases and 5 bases, there was a span of 7 bases. The CDR3 contains 14 residues. This chain's CDR3 is CASSEPINNSPLHF. CDR3 DNA: TGTGCCAGCAGTGAACCCATAAATAATTCACCCCTCCACTTT.

The chain has TRBV7-9 and TRBJ2-4; tentatively, D is TRBD1 (6 bases). The CDR3 is made up of 17 amino acids. Germline V gene lookup returns CDR1 SEHNR and CDR2 FQNEAQ (reference sequence). V shed 4 bases and J shed 0 bases, with 16 bases lying between them. CDR3 coding DNA: TGTGCCAGCAGCTCCGACAGGTCCGATCTAGCCAAAAACATTCAGTACTTC. Translated, it gives CASSSDRSDLAKNIQYF. The full variable domain, its missing parts supplied by reference TRBV7-9 and TRBJ2-4, is DTGVSQNPRHKITKRGQNVTFRCDPISEHNRLYWYRQTLGQGPEFLTYFQNEAQLEKSRLLSDRFSAERPKGSFSTLEIQRTEQGDSAMYLCASSSDRSDLAKNIQYFGAGTRLSVL.

The V call is TRBV10-1, the J call TRBJ2-7; TRBD2 matches at 7 bases. The V gene's germline CDR1 is WNHNN and CDR2 SYGVQD (reference sequence). The CDR3 is 14 residues long. V dropped 2 bases and J dropped 2; count of bases not matched to a gene: 3. DNA for the CDR3: TGCGCCAGCAGTGAGCGGGAGGCTCCCTACGAGCAGTACTTC. Translated: CASSEREAPYEQYF.

J is TRBJ2-2 and V is TRBV6-6, with D hard to call. The germline V and J ends were trimmed by 9 bases and 1 base, with 9 bases remaining between them. The CDR3 contains 13 residues. Per germline, CDR1 MNHNY and CDR2 SVGAGI (reference sequence). Written as DNA, the CDR3 is TGTGCCAGTATAGGGCGGAACACCGGGGAGCTGTTTTTT. Its translation: CASIGRNTGELFF.

This chain uses TRBV5-4 with TRBJ2-1; D is perhaps TRBD2 (7 bases). Germline values: CDR1 SGHNT, CDR2 YYREEE (reference sequence). V was clipped by 4 bases and J by 9 bases, with 20 bases between them. This CDR3 is 15 amino acids long. CDR3 loop: CASSPPPRGGGEQFF. The DNA of the CDR3 is TGTGCCAGCAGCCCGCCACCGCGAGGGGGGGGTGAGCAGTTCTTC. Full variable domain (rest looked up from reference TRBV5-4 and TRBJ2-1): ETGVTQSPTHLIKTRGQQVTLRCSSQSGHNTVSWYQQALGQGPQFIFQYYREEENGRGNFPPRFSGLQFPNYSSELNVNALELDDSALYLCASSPPPRGGGEQFFGPGTRLTVL.

The chain links TRBV7-2 to TRBJ2-1; 9 nucleotides align to TRBD2. The CDR3 sequence is 15 residues long. Trimming at V came to 5 bases and at J to 7 bases, leaving 9 bases not matched to a gene. Germline CDR1 is SGHTA and CDR2 is FQGNSA. DNA of the CDR3: TGTGCCAGCAGCCCCGGGACTAGCCTTGGAAATGAGCAGTTCTTC. Translated: CASSPGTSLGNEQFF.

The V gene is TRBV6-1, the J gene TRBJ2-7; weak D call: TRBD1 (7 bases). Germline CDR1 and CDR2: MNHNS and SASEGT. V gave up 6 bases and J gave up 7 bases, with 22 bases separating them. The CDR3 consists of 15 residues. The CDR3 DNA follows: TGTGCCAGCAGGTCCCGGGCAGGGGGGCCCAGGGAGCAGTACTTC. It yields the protein CASRSRAGGPREQYF.

The chain uses TRBV7-2 and TRBJ1-1; the D is unclear. Trimming cost V 1 base and J 3 bases, with 18 bases left between them. CDR3 size: 17 residues. Germline CDR1 is SGHTA and CDR2 is FQGNSA. The CDR3: CASSLEFGSLGHTEAFF. CDR3 nucleotides: TGTGCCAGCAGCTTAGAGTTTGGTTCCTTAGGGCACACTGAAGCTTTCTTT.

The chain's CDR3 is CASSPPGPSGNEQFF. CDR3 DNA: TGTGCCAGCAGCCCACCGGGGCCGTCGGGGAATGAGCAGTTCTTC. The chain carries TRBV11-1 and TRBJ2-1; possibly TRBD1 or TRBD2 for D (5 bases each). Germline-derived CDR1 and CDR2 are SGHAT and FQDESV (reference sequence). The CDR3 has 15 amino acids. V was clipped by 5 bases and J by 7 bases, with 18 bases between them. Filled out from reference TRBV11-1 and TRBJ2-1, the complete variable domain reads EAEVAQSPRYKITEKSQAVAFWCDPISGHATLYWYRQILGQGPELLVQFQDESVVDDSQLPKDRFSAERLKGVDSTLKIQPAELGDSAMYLCASSPPGPSGNEQFFGPGTRLTVL.

This chain links TRBV18 with TRBJ1-5; D is undetermined. V was pared by 1 base and J by 0 bases, with 19 bases between. From germline, CDR1 is KGHSH and CDR2 LQKENI. This CDR3 is built from 19 residues. The CDR3 reads CASSPRGGFNPYSNQPQHF. The DNA of the CDR3 is TGTGCCAGCTCACCACGTGGAGGTTTTAACCCCTATAGCAATCAGCCCCAGCATTTT.

The rearrangement joins TRBV28 to TRBJ2-7, with 9 nucleotides matching TRBD1. J was trimmed by 7 bases and V by 3 bases; bases with no gene match: 19. The CDR3 length is 18 residues. Germline lookup yields CDR1 MDHEN and CDR2 SYDVKM. CDR3 in DNA: TGTGCCAGCAGTTTTTTCCAGGGCCCGGGACAGGGTCCTTGGGAGCAGTACTTC. This sequence encodes CASSFFQGPGQGPWEQYF.

The chain is built from TRBV5-8 and TRBJ1-5, with D possibly being TRBD1 (5 bases). The CDR3 is 16 amino acids. Germline CDR1 SGHTS, CDR2 YDEGEE. The V and J ends lost 3 bases and 6 bases respectively, with 19 bases between them. The CDR3 DNA reads as TGTGCCAGCAGCTCCCGTACAGGTCGTCGGGGTCAGCCCCAGCATTTT. Its translation is CASSSRTGRRGQPQHF.

The CDR3 spells CASSPRSPGPSYEQYF. CDR3 in DNA: TGTGCCAGCAGCCCCAGATCCCCGGGACCATCCTACGAGCAGTACTTC. This sequence joins TRBV28 and TRBJ2-7; D assignment may be TRBD1 or TRBD2 (5 bases each). Germline V CDR1 and CDR2: MDHEN, SYDVKM. The V end lost 6 bases, the J end lost 1 base, and 19 bases lay between the germline ends. The length of the CDR3 is 16 residues.

This clone was found once. This CDR3 is CATSNRIRAKGMGQPQHF. The CDR3 nucleotides read TGTGCCACCAGCAACCGGATCCGGGCCAAGGGGATGGGTCAGCCCCAGCATTTT. V gene TRBV15 combines with J gene TRBJ1-5, with D tentatively TRBD1 (5 bases). CDR1 and CDR2 from the germline V gene are LNHNV and YYDKDF (reference sequence). Trimming removed 4 bases at V and 6 bases at J, with 25 bases between. The CDR3 sequence is 18 residues long.

The CDR3 sequence is CASSLGAGEGNTGELFF. The CDR3 coding sequence is TGTGCCAGCAGCTTGGGAGCGGGAGAAGGTAACACCGGGGAGCTGTTTTTT. This rearrangement joins TRBV5-4 to TRBJ2-2, with 8 bases aligning to TRBD2. The CDR3 spans 17 residues. From germline, CDR1 is SGHNT and CDR2 YYREEE (reference sequence). V dropped 0 bases and J dropped 2; count of bases not matched to a gene: 6.

The chain employs TRBV5-1 and TRBJ1-2; D unresolved. Germline loops: CDR1 SGHRS, CDR2 YFSETQ. Trimming left V 10 bases short and J 5 bases short, with 21 bases between. The CDR3 contains 14 residues. The CDR3 region is CAGALTRAAYGYTF. The CDR3 DNA is TGCGCCGGCGCTCTGACCCGGGCGGCTTATGGCTACACCTTC.

The chain uses TRBV19 and TRBJ2-6; no clear D. The germline V and J ends were trimmed by 3 bases and 0 bases, with 9 bases remaining between them. The CDR3 has 16 amino acids. Germline V lookup: CDR1 LNHDA, CDR2 SQIVND (reference sequence). The CDR3 DNA sequence: TGTGCCAGTAGTATTCAGCGCCGCTCTGGGGCCAACGTCCTGACTTTC. Protein product: CASSIQRRSGANVLTF.

The CDR3 DNA is TGTGCCAGCAGACCTCTAGCGGGAGGGCACGAGCAGTACTTC. Amino acid sequence: CASRPLAGGHEQYF. The chain couples TRBV6-5 to TRBJ2-7, with 12 bases fitting TRBD2. Germline trimming cut 6 bases from V and 5 bases from J; bases unmatched to any gene: 5. Germline V gene sequence: CDR1 MNHEY, CDR2 SVGAGI. The CDR3 length is 14 residues.

The chain recombines TRBV25-1 with TRBJ2-7; D is undetermined. V was cut by 3 bases and J by 2 bases, with 11 bases left in between. The germline CDR1 and CDR2 sequences are MGHDK and SYGVNS. The CDR3 length is 14 residues. The CDR3 sequence is CASSDGDMTYEQYF. In DNA, the CDR3 is TGTGCCAGCAGTGACGGTGATATGACCTACGAGCAGTACTTC.

DNA of the CDR3: TGTGCCAGCAGCTGCGACTCGCAGGCGGACTATGGCTACACCTTC. Its protein product is CASSCDSQADYGYTF. The genes are TRBV11-3 and TRBJ1-2; D not certain. Trimming took 4 bases from V and 3 from J, leaving 15 bases between them. Germline assignment: CDR1 SGHNT and CDR2 YENEEA. The CDR3 is 15 residues long.

CDR3 protein: CASSLYILGLRSPLHF. For the CDR3, the DNA is TGCGCCAGCAGCTTGTATATATTGGGGCTGAGGTCACCCCTCCACTTT. J is TRBJ1-6 and V is TRBV5-1; TRBD1 might be the D (5 bases). This CDR3 comprises 16 residues. Trimming left V 1 base short and J 10 bases short, with 18 bases between. In germline, CDR1 is SGHRS, CDR2 YFSETQ.

This sequence joins TRBV7-9 and TRBJ2-1, with 7 positions matching TRBD2. This CDR3 comprises 15 residues. Germline loops: CDR1 SEHNR, CDR2 FQNEAQ (reference sequence). Trimming at V came to 7 bases and at J to 5 bases, leaving 11 bases not matched to a gene. This chain's CDR3 is CASTLRGGPHNEQFF. CDR3 nucleotides: TGTGCCAGCACCCTGAGGGGAGGGCCACACAATGAGCAGTTCTTC.

This clone was observed a single time. This chain joins TRBV5-1 and TRBJ2-3; no reliable D call. Looked up from germline, CDR1 is SGHRS and CDR2 is YFSETQ. The CDR3 runs to 17 residues. Trimming left V 4 bases short and J 2 bases short, with 20 bases between. The CDR3 region has the DNA TGCGCCAGCAGCCGAGCCCCACAGAGCCATAACACAGATACGCAGTATTTT. It encodes CASSRAPQSHNTDTQYF. The full variable domain, in which reference TRBV5-1 and TRBJ2-3 provide the parts outside the CDR3, is KAGVTQTPRYLIKTRGQQVTLSCSPISGHRSVSWYQQTPGQGLQFLFEYFSETQRNKGNFPGRFSGRQFSNSRSEMNVSTLELGDSALYLCASSRAPQSHNTDTQYFGPGTRLTVL.

The rearrangement joins TRBV6-1 to TRBJ1-1; D is undetermined. The CDR3 sequence is 9 residues long. The V and J ends lost 10 bases and 6 bases respectively, with 6 bases between them. Germline V gives CDR1 MNHNS, CDR2 SASEGT. The chain's CDR3 is CATTPEAFF. CDR3 bases: TGTGCCACGACCCCTGAAGCTTTCTTT.

The rearrangement uses TRBV7-2 and TRBJ1-2, with 7 bases lining up with TRBD1. Germline V lookup: CDR1 SGHTA, CDR2 FQGNSA. V dropped 5 bases and J dropped 2; count of bases not matched to a gene: 8. The CDR3 is 15 amino acids. In DNA, the CDR3 is TGTGCCAGCAGCGGACATTCGACAGGGAACTATGGCTACACCTTC. This encodes CASSGHSTGNYGYTF.

This chain uses TRBV7-8 with TRBJ2-7; D may be TRBD2 (6 bases). Germline CDR1 and CDR2: SGHVS and FQNEAQ. This CDR3 contains 14 residues. V lost 4 bases and J lost 5, with 15 bases in between. In nucleotides, the CDR3 is TGTGCCAGCAGCTCGGGGGTAGTGTCCCACGAGCAGTACTTC. It yields the protein CASSSGVVSHEQYF.

The V gene is TRBV27, the J gene TRBJ2-3; possible D gene TRBD2, 6 bases. Trimming took off 6 bases at V and 6 bases at J, with 34 bases between the two ends. The germline V gene encodes CDR1 MNHEY and CDR2 SMNVEV (reference sequence). The CDR3 length is 20 residues. CDR3 nucleotides: TGTGCCAGCAGACCGAAAATTGACCCTACCCCCACGGGAGAGCGGGATACGCAGTATTTT. This translates into CASRPKIDPTPTGERDTQYF.